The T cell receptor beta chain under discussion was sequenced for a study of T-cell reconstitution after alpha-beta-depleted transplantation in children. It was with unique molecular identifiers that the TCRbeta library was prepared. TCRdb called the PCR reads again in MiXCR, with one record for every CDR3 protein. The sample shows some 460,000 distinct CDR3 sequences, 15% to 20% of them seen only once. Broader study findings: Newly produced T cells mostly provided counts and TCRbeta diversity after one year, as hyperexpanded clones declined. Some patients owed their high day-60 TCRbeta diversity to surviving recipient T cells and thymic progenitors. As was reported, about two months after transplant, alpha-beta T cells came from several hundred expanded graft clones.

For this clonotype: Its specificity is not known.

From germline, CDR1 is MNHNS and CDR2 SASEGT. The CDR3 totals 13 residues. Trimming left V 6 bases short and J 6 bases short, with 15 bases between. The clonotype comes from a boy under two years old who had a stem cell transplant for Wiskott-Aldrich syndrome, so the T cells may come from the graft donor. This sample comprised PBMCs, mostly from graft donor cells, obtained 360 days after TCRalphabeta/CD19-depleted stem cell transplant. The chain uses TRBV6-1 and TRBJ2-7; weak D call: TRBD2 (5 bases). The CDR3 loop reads CASSFIGEFEQYF. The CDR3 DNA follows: TGTGCCAGCAGCTTCATTGGGGAGTTCGAGCAGTACTTC.